Below are 21 T cell receptor beta chains sequenced from a single sample in a study of cytomegalovirus exposure and HLA in healthy donors. In the PCR, 60 Vbeta and 13 Jbeta primers were used. TCRdb keeps only in-frame clones here, not all; method: immunoSEQ multiplex PCR. The sample has 110,000 or so clones, around 68% seen once. The sequencing input was PBMCs. The receptors derive from a woman aged 50 to 60 in good health and CMV-seropositive.

This rearrangement joins TRBV18 to TRBJ1-5; D may be TRBD1 (5 bases). Trimming took 5 bases from V and 6 from J, leaving 11 bases between them. The length of the CDR3 is 13 residues. In germline, CDR1 is KGHSH, CDR2 LQKENI. Here the CDR3 DNA reads TGTGCCAGCTCAAGGGGAACCGGTCAGCCCCAGCATTTT. This codes for CASSRGTGQPQHF.

The J gene is TRBJ1-1, the V gene TRBV7-6, with 8 bases identical to TRBD1. Germline loops: CDR1 SGHVS, CDR2 FNYEAQ. CDR3 length: 15 amino acids. Trimming removed 1 base from V and 3 bases from J; junction bases left unmatched: 4. The CDR3 DNA reads TGTGCCAGCAGCTTAGGGACAGGGATTTACACTGAAGCTTTCTTT. It specifies CASSLGTGIYTEAFF. Drawing the rest from reference TRBV7-6 and TRBJ1-1, the complete variable domain is GAGVSQSPRYKVTKRGQDVALRCDPISGHVSLYWYRQALGQGPEFLTYFNYEAQQDKSGLPNDRFSAERPEGSISTLTIQRTEQRDSAMYRCASSLGTGIYTEAFFGQGTRLTVV.

This chain uses TRBV5-4 with TRBJ1-2, with 8 bases aligning to TRBD1. The trim removed 0 bases at V and 3 bases at J, leaving 1 base unmatched. The CDR3 sequence is 14 residues long. Germline CDR1 and CDR2: SGHNT and YYREEE (reference sequence). As DNA, the CDR3 is TGTGCCAGCAGCTTGGCAGGGGGCGACTATGGCTACACCTTC. It encodes CASSLAGGDYGYTF.

This clone came up a few times. The CDR3 is CASSERPRDEQFF. CDR3 DNA: TGTGCCAGCAGTGAAAGGCCCCGGGATGAGCAGTTCTTC. This chain joins TRBV2 and TRBJ2-1; D is ambiguous. Looked up from germline, CDR1 is SNHLY and CDR2 is FYNNEI. Trimming pared 2 bases from V and 8 bases from J, leaving 10 bases between. This CDR3 spans 13 amino acids.

The rearrangement uses TRBV9 and TRBJ1-1; 9 nucleotides align to TRBD1. The germline gives CDR1 SGDLS, CDR2 YYNGEE. V shed 3 bases, J shed 1 base, and the junction held 7 bases outside the gene matches. This CDR3 contains 16 residues. As DNA, the CDR3 is TGTGCCAGCAGCGCCGACAGGGGGGCTACGAACACTGAAGCTTTCTTT. This codes for CASSADRGATNTEAFF.

The chain employs TRBV23-1 and TRBJ1-3, with D possibly TRBD1 on 5 matching bases. TRBV23-1 falls under the ORF class, with uncertain function. V was clipped by 3 bases and J by 3 bases, with 15 bases between them. CDR3 length equals 16 residues. The CDR3 spells CASSQTDSESGNTIYF. CDR3 DNA sequence: TGCGCCAGCAGTCAGACTGACAGTGAAAGTGGAAACACCATATATTTT.

The gene calls are TRBV19 and TRBJ1-2; 7 positions agree with TRBD1. V dropped 10 bases and J dropped 1; count of bases not matched to a gene: 6. Germline CDR1 LNHDA, CDR2 SQIVND (reference sequence). There are 13 residues in the CDR3. This CDR3 reads CATGDSRNYGYTF. In DNA, the CDR3 is TGTGCCACCGGGGACAGCCGTAACTATGGCTACACCTTC. The variable domain in full, with the rest retrieved from reference TRBV19 and TRBJ1-2, is DGGITQSPKYLFRKEGQNVTLSCEQNLNHDAMYWYRQDPGQGLRLIYYSQIVNDFQKGDIAEGYSVSREKKESFPLTVTSAQKNPTAFYLCATGDSRNYGYTFGSGTRLTVV.

The V call is TRBV7-6, the J call TRBJ2-1; a possible D gene is TRBD2 (6 bases). Germline CDR1 SGHVS, CDR2 FNYEAQ. The CDR3 runs 15 residues. Trimming took 5 bases from V and 8 from J, leaving 19 bases between them. This chain's CDR3 is CASSPTSTSLHEQFF. CDR3 in DNA: TGTGCCAGCAGCCCCACATCGACTAGTCTCCATGAGCAGTTCTTC.

J is TRBJ1-1 and V is TRBV28, with 9 bases aligning to TRBD1. Per germline, CDR1 MDHEN and CDR2 SYDVKM. CDR3 length: 15 amino acids. After removal of 9 bases from V and 3 bases from J, the junction contained 11 bases not matched to a gene. CDR3 nucleotide sequence: TGTGCCAGTATTGGGAACGGACAGGGGCACACTGAAGCTTTCTTT. Protein sequence: CASIGNGQGHTEAFF.

The rearrangement uses TRBV29-1 and TRBJ2-3; TRBD1 is a possible D gene (6 bases). V lost 3 bases, J lost 6 bases, and 13 bases lay in between. The CDR3 spans 13 residues. Germline values: CDR1 SQVTM, CDR2 ANQGSEA. The CDR3 loop reads CSVDLVRGDTQYF. CDR3 sequence (DNA): TGCAGCGTTGACTTAGTGAGGGGGGATACGCAGTATTTT.

The rearrangement uses TRBV9 and TRBJ2-1; D ambiguous. CDR3 size: 13 residues. In germline, CDR1 is SGDLS, CDR2 YYNGEE. V lost 0 bases to trimming and J lost 9 bases, with 10 bases between them. CDR3 in amino acids: CASSVGSLPEQFF. DNA for the CDR3: TGTGCCAGCAGCGTAGGGTCACTACCTGAGCAGTTCTTC.

V and J are TRBV10-3 and TRBJ1-1, with D possibly matching TRBD1 (6 bases). This CDR3 has 14 amino acids. The ends were cut back, 3 bases at V and 4 bases at J, with 12 bases in the middle. The germline gives CDR1 ENHRY, CDR2 SYGVKD. CDR3 nucleotides: TGTGCCATCAGTGAACAGGGTCGCGGCACTGAAGCTTTCTTT. Amino acids: CAISEQGRGTEAFF.

This clone turned up a few times. The chain joins TRBV28 to TRBJ2-4, with 8 bases matching TRBD2. The CDR3 contains 16 residues. Germline trimming cut 1 base from V and 1 base from J; bases unmatched to any gene: 3. CDR1 and CDR2 (germline): MDHEN, SYDVKM. The CDR3 is CASSLLVAGAKNIQYF. The CDR3 DNA reads as TGTGCCAGCAGTTTATTGGTAGCGGGGGCCAAAAACATTCAGTACTTC.

This rearrangement joins TRBV7-2 to TRBJ2-1; perhaps TRBD2 as D (6 bases). CDR1 SGHTA and CDR2 FQGNSA come from the germline V gene. The CDR3 has 15 amino acids. V lost 5 bases and J 4 bases, leaving 15 bases between the germline ends. Written as DNA, the CDR3 is TGTGCCAGCAGCATTACCGGGACTCTGTACAATGAGCAGTTCTTC. Residues: CASSITGTLYNEQFF. Based on the CDR3 plus reference TRBV7-2 and TRBJ2-1, the full variable domain is GAGVSQSPSNKVTEKGKDVELRCDPISGHTALYWYRQSLGQGLEFLIYFQGNSAPDKSGLPSDRFSAERTGGSVSTLTIQRTQQEDSAVYLCASSITGTLYNEQFFGPGTRLTVL.

This chain links TRBV5-1 with TRBJ1-2; D not certain. Germline lookup yields CDR1 SGHRS and CDR2 YFSETQ. The CDR3 covers 13 residues. V shed 9 bases and J shed 4 bases, with 16 bases lying between them. CDR3 residues: CATDTGNSYGYTF. CDR3 bases: TGCGCCACCGATACGGGGAACAGCTATGGCTACACCTTC.

This chain joins TRBV18 and TRBJ2-3; D ambiguous. The CDR3 consists of 15 residues. CDR1 and CDR2 (germline): KGHSH, LQKENI. Trimming stripped 1 base from V and 2 bases from J, with 10 bases between. The CDR3 sequence is CASSPLSPSTDTQYF. The CDR3 nucleotides are TGTGCCAGCTCACCACTAAGCCCCTCCACAGATACGCAGTATTTT.

CDR3 protein: CASSRDRDTGELFF. DNA of the CDR3: TGTGCCAGCAGCCGGGACAGGGACACCGGGGAGCTGTTTTTT. V and J are TRBV7-2 and TRBJ2-2; TRBD1 matches at 9 bases. The germline V gene has CDR1 SGHTA and CDR2 FQGNSA. The CDR3 is 14 residues long. The V segment lost 5 bases and the J segment 3 bases; nucleotides outside the gene matches: 1.

V is TRBV29-1 and J is TRBJ1-1, with D possibly matching TRBD1 (6 bases). Trimming removed 3 bases at V and 1 base at J, with 12 bases between. CDR3 length equals 14 residues. Germline CDR1 reads SQVTM; CDR2 reads ANQGSEA. Here the CDR3 DNA reads TGCAGCGTTGAGGGTGGGACACGGAACACTGAAGCTTTCTTT. It yields the protein CSVEGGTRNTEAFF.

The gene calls are TRBV4-1 and TRBJ2-1, with 7 bases that match TRBD1. The CDR3 has 16 residues. V dropped 3 bases and J dropped 3; count of bases not matched to a gene: 8. Per germline, CDR1 MGHRA and CDR2 YSYEKL. CDR3 in DNA: TGCGCCAGCAGCCAGGTACACGCAGGGGGCTACAATGAGCAGTTCTTC. Amino acid sequence: CASSQVHAGGYNEQFF.

This clone turned up a few times. V usage is TRBV4-1 and J usage is TRBJ1-5; D is unclear. Germline assignment: CDR1 MGHRA and CDR2 YSYEKL. This CDR3 has 16 amino acids. Trimming cost V 0 bases and J 4 bases, with 13 bases left between them. Here the CDR3 DNA reads TGCGCCAGCAGCCAAGATGGCGGGGTTGGGAATCAGCCCCAGCATTTT. It codes for CASSQDGGVGNQPQHF.

V and J are TRBV28 and TRBJ1-5; 7 nucleotides agree with TRBD1. Trimming at V came to 6 bases and at J to 2 bases, leaving 7 bases not matched to a gene. CDR3 length: 15 residues. Germline loops: CDR1 MDHEN, CDR2 SYDVKM. Here the CDR3 DNA reads TGTGCCAGCAGGCGGGACAGAAGTGGCAATCAGCCCCAGCATTTT. It encodes CASRRDRSGNQPQHF. The full variable domain, completed using reference TRBV28 and TRBJ1-5, is DVKVTQSSRYLVKRTGEKVFLECVQDMDHENMFWYRQDPGLGLRLIYFSYDVKMKEKGDIPEGYSVSREKKERFSLILESASTNQTSMYLCASRRDRSGNQPQHFGDGTRLSIL.